Below, 23 T cell receptor beta chains from the same sample are listed, as sequenced in a study of T-cell memory formation after mild COVID-19. TCRdb analysed the 5' RACE reads with MiXCR anew, one entry per CDR3 protein. The sample records approximately 98,000 distinct CDR3 sequences, over 15% being singletons. Specimen: PBMCs or a T cell subset sorted from them (not recorded which). Receptors originate from a man aged 18 to 30 who had mild COVID-19 (a few samples of this study predate the infection). Cell type and time point are not known.

This clonotype was counted a few times. The chain combines TRBV4-3 with TRBJ2-4, with 7 bases matching TRBD2. CDR3 length equals 17 residues. V lost 4 bases to trimming and J lost 4 bases; unmatched junction nucleotides: 13. Germline V gives CDR1 LGHNA, CDR2 YSLEER. The CDR3 here is CASSPRAGASGKNIQYF. CDR3 nucleotides: TGCGCCAGCAGCCCAAGAGCTGGGGCTAGCGGTAAAAACATTCAGTACTTC.

This clonotype was observed a few times. This rearrangement joins TRBV5-6 to TRBJ2-7; TRBD1 might be the D (5 bases). Looked up from germline, CDR1 is SGHDT and CDR2 is YYEEEE. The length of the CDR3 is 16 residues. V gave up 0 bases and J gave up 3 bases, with 16 bases separating them. The DNA of the CDR3 is TGTGCCAGCAGCTTGGCCCTTGAACGGACATTCTACGAGCAGTACTTC. Encoded protein: CASSLALERTFYEQYF.

This clonotype was counted a few times. This chain links TRBV4-2 with TRBJ2-2, with D tentatively TRBD1 (6 bases). Germline V CDR1 and CDR2: LGHNA, YNFKEQ. V was pared by 3 bases and J by 6 bases, with 17 bases between. The CDR3 is made up of 16 amino acids. The CDR3 protein is CASSQDLQGRSGELFF. In DNA, the CDR3 is TGTGCCAGCAGCCAGGATCTACAGGGTCGATCCGGGGAGCTGTTTTTT.

The rearrangement joins TRBV11-2 to TRBJ2-1; unclear D gene. The V gene's germline CDR1 is SGHAT and CDR2 FQNNGV. The CDR3 runs 12 residues. The V end was cut by 5 bases, the J end by 8 bases, with 10 bases between. The CDR3 loop is CASSPFRYEQFF. The CDR3 DNA reads as TGTGCCAGCAGCCCCTTTCGGTATGAGCAGTTCTTC.

The gene calls are TRBV9 and TRBJ2-5, with TRBD2 matching 8 bases. The CDR3 contains 16 residues. In germline, CDR1 is SGDLS, CDR2 YYNGEE. Losses at the gene ends were 4 bases for V and 4 bases for J; bases not matched to a gene: 12. CDR3 region: CASSLMSGGPGETQYF. The CDR3 DNA follows: TGTGCCAGCAGCCTGATGTCGGGGGGGCCGGGAGAGACCCAGTACTTC. The full variable domain, in which reference TRBV9 and TRBJ2-5 provide the parts outside the CDR3, is DSGVTQTPKHLITATGQRVTLRCSPRSGDLSVYWYQQSLDQGLQFLIQYYNGEERAKGNILERFSAQQFPDLHSELNLSSLELGDSALYFCASSLMSGGPGETQYFGPGTRLLVL.

Only a few counts were recorded for this clonotype. The chain combines TRBV12-3 or TRBV12-4 with TRBJ1-5; TRBD1 aligns across 8 bases. This CDR3 contains 15 residues. The V and J ends lost 4 bases and 2 bases, in that order; junction bases with no gene match: 4. The CDR3 DNA sequence: TGTGCCAGCAGTTCCGGGACAGGACGCAATCAGCCCCAGCATTTT. Translated: CASSSGTGRNQPQHF.

V usage is TRBV18 and J usage is TRBJ2-2; D call uncertain. The ends were cut back, 2 bases at V and 4 bases at J, with 8 bases in the middle. This CDR3 is 14 amino acids long. Germline V lookup: CDR1 KGHSH, CDR2 LQKENI. CDR3 amino acids: CASSPIGTTGELFF. The CDR3 region has the DNA TGTGCCAGCTCACCAATCGGCACCACCGGGGAGCTGTTTTTT.

This clonotype was counted many times. The rearrangement links TRBV10-3 to TRBJ2-7; 11 bases map to TRBD1. CDR3 size: 14 residues. The V gene's germline CDR1 is ENHRY and CDR2 SYGVKD. V gave up 4 bases and J gave up 5 bases; unmatched junction bases: 4. The CDR3 DNA follows: TGTGCCATCAGTGGAGGACAGGGGGCAAACGAGCAGTACGTC. This gives the protein CAISGGQGANEQYV.

This clonotype was seen once. V and J are TRBV7-2 and TRBJ1-1, with D uncertain. Looked up from germline, CDR1 is SGHTA and CDR2 is FQGNSA. The CDR3 consists of 14 residues. V lost 3 bases and J lost 1, with 9 bases in between. The CDR3 loop is CASSFSGQNTEAFF. CDR3 nucleotides: TGTGCCAGCAGCTTCTCCGGGCAGAACACTGAAGCTTTCTTT.

This clonotype was seen repeatedly, ten times or more. This chain joins TRBV20-1 and TRBJ2-7; D gene ambiguous. The CDR3 length is 12 residues. V lost 2 bases and J lost 5, with 10 bases in between. CDR1 is DFQATT, CDR2 SNEGSKA, per germline (reference sequence). CDR3 DNA sequence: TGCAGTGCTAGATCTGGTCTCCACGAGCAGTACTTC. Translation gives CSARSGLHEQYF.

This clonotype came up a few times. The J gene is TRBJ1-1, the V gene TRBV15, with 7 bases that match TRBD1. Germline V gene data show CDR1 as LNHNV and CDR2 as YYDKDF (reference sequence). The V gene end was trimmed by 3 bases and the J gene end by 3 bases; junction bases not matched to a gene: 4. This CDR3 spans 14 amino acids. DNA for the CDR3: TGTGCCACCAGCAGGGGACAGTTCGACACTGAAGCTTTCTTT. Residues: CATSRGQFDTEAFF.

The V call is TRBV28, the J call TRBJ2-2; the match to TRBD2 covers 8 bases. The J segment lost 9 bases and the V segment lost 4 bases, leaving 7 bases of the junction unmatched. The CDR3 is 14 residues long. The germline gives CDR1 MDHEN, CDR2 SYDVKM. CDR3 bases: TGTGCCAGCAGTTCCCAGCGGGGGCACCGGGAGCTGTTTTTT. Translation: CASSSQRGHRELFF.

The V call is TRBV6-2 or TRBV6-3, the J call TRBJ2-5, with 9 nucleotides matching TRBD2. The CDR3 is 14 amino acids. V gave up 10 bases and J gave up 3 bases; unmatched junction bases: 9. Germline V gene data show CDR1 as MNHEY and CDR2 as SVGEGT. The CDR3 DNA sequence: TGTGCCACATTCCATAGCGGGGGAGAAGAGACCCAGTACTTC. Protein sequence: CATFHSGGEETQYF.

The genes are TRBV29-1 and TRBJ1-2; possible D gene TRBD1, 6 bases. Germline assignment: CDR1 SQVTM and CDR2 ANQGSEA. V was trimmed by 7 bases and J by 1 base, leaving 13 bases between them. The CDR3 is made up of 13 amino acids. The CDR3 protein is CSATDSLNYGYTF. CDR3 DNA: TGCAGCGCAACGGACAGTCTTAACTATGGCTACACCTTC. Drawing the rest from reference TRBV29-1 and TRBJ1-2, the complete variable domain is SAVISQKPSRDICQRGTSLTIQCQVDSQVTMMFWYRQQPGQSLTLIATANQGSEATYESGFVIDKFPISRPNLTFSTLTVSNMSPEDSSIYLCSATDSLNYGYTFGSGTRLTVV.

V is TRBV18 and J is TRBJ2-7, with D uncertain. CDR1 is KGHSH and CDR2 is LQKENI in the germline V gene. This CDR3 has 13 residues. The ends were cut back, 3 bases at V and 3 bases at J, with 9 bases in the middle. The CDR3 is CASSPQENYEQYF. The CDR3 nucleotides are TGTGCCAGCTCACCCCAGGAAAACTACGAGCAGTACTTC. Looking up the rest from reference TRBV18 and TRBJ2-7 gives the full variable domain: NAGVMQNPRHLVRRRGQEARLRCSPMKGHSHVYWYRQLPEEGLKFMVYLQKENIIDESGMPKERFSAEFPKEGPSILRIQQVVRGDSAAYFCASSPQENYEQYFGPGTRLTVT.

This chain links TRBV6-5 with TRBJ2-1; D possibly corresponds to TRBD2 (6 bases). The CDR3 sequence is 15 residues long. Trimming left V 4 bases short and J 5 bases short, with 15 bases between. Germline V gene lookup returns CDR1 MNHEY and CDR2 SVGAGI. The CDR3 DNA follows: TGTGCCAGCAGTTCCTTAGCGGCGCAAAACAATGAGCAGTTCTTC. It codes for CASSSLAAQNNEQFF.

In this sample, this clonotype turned up a few times. The V and J genes are TRBV4-2 and TRBJ2-3; D could derive from TRBD1 or TRBD2 (6 bases each). The CDR3 consists of 17 residues. Trimming took 0 bases from V and 2 from J, leaving 15 bases between them. Germline lookup yields CDR1 LGHNA and CDR2 YNFKEQ. The CDR3 loop is CASSQDGGGPVTDTQYF. For the CDR3, the DNA is TGTGCCAGCAGCCAAGACGGAGGGGGGCCAGTCACAGATACGCAGTATTTT.

This clonotype has ten or more counts. The J gene is TRBJ1-5, the V gene TRBV4-2; D is perhaps TRBD1 (5 bases). Trimming removed 4 bases from V and 6 bases from J, with 19 bases in between. The length of the CDR3 is 16 residues. Germline V gene sequence: CDR1 LGHNA, CDR2 YNFKEQ. The CDR3 bases are TGTGCCAGCAGCCTGGCTTTCCAGGGATCAGGTCAGCCCCAGCATTTT. Its translation: CASSLAFQGSGQPQHF.

This clonotype was detected many times. The gene calls are TRBV24-1 and TRBJ2-1; D possibly matches TRBD1 or TRBD2 (5 bases each). The V gene lost 9 bases and the J gene lost 0 bases, with 11 bases spanning the gap. Germline V gives CDR1 KGHDR, CDR2 SFDVKD. CDR3 size: 14 residues. The CDR3, as DNA: TGTGCCACCGGGGACCGCAGCTCCTACAATGAGCAGTTCTTC. Amino acids: CATGDRSSYNEQFF.

This clonotype was found a few times. The chain combines TRBV7-8 with TRBJ1-6; no clear D gene. Deletions cut 10 bases from V and 6 bases from J, with 10 bases between. CDR1 and CDR2 from the germline V gene are SGHVS and FQNEAQ. CDR3 size: 12 residues. The CDR3, as DNA: TGTGCCACCGCGACTCTTAATTCACCCCTCCACTTT. Residues: CATATLNSPLHF.

This clonotype has only a few counts. This chain links TRBV5-1 with TRBJ2-7, with a weak D call TRBD2 (5 bases). The CDR3 is 14 residues long. Germline-derived CDR1 and CDR2 are SGHRS and YFSETQ. Trimming pared 5 bases from V and 7 bases from J, leaving 19 bases between. The CDR3 protein is CASSLVNGGREQYF. CDR3 nucleotides: TGCGCCAGCAGTCTCGTCAATGGAGGACGGGAGCAGTACTTC.

There are a few counts of this clonotype. This chain connects TRBV24-1 to TRBJ2-3, with 7 bases that match TRBD1. Germline CDR1 and CDR2: KGHDR and SFDVKD. V lost 3 bases to trimming and J lost 2 bases; unmatched junction nucleotides: 7. This CDR3 comprises 16 residues. The CDR3 bases are TGTGCCACCAGTGATGCCTCCGGGACAGACACAGATACGCAGTATTTT. Residues: CATSDASGTDTDTQYF.

The V call is TRBV20-1, the J call TRBJ2-5, with D perhaps being TRBD1 or TRBD2 (5 bases each). CDR1 is DFQATT, CDR2 SNEGSKA, per germline (reference sequence). The length of the CDR3 is 14 residues. The V and J ends lost 4 bases and 5 bases respectively, with 17 bases between them. The DNA of the CDR3 is TGCAGTGCTACGGGGACGGCGCGGAGGGAGACCCAGTACTTC. This encodes CSATGTARRETQYF.